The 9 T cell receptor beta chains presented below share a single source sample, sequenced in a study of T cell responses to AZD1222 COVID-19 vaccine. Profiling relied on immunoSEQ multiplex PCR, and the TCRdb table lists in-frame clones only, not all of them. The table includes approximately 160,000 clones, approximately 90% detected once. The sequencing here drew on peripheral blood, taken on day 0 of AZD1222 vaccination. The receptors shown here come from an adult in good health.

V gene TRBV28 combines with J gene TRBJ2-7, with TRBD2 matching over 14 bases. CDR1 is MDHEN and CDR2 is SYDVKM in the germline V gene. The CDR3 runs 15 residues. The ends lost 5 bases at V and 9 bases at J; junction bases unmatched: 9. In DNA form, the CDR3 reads TGTGCCAGCAGTGGGCCCGGGACTAGCGGGAGAAGGCAGTACTTC. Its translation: CASSGPGTSGRRQYF.

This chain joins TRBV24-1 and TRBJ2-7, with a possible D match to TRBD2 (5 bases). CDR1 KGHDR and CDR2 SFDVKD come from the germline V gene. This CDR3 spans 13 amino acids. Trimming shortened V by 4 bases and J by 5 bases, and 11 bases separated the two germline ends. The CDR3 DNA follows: TGTGCCACCAGTGAACGGGGATGGGACGAGCAGTACTTC. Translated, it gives CATSERGWDEQYF.

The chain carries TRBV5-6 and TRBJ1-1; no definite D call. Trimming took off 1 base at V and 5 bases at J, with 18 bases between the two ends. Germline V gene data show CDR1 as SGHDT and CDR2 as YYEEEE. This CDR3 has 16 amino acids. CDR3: CASSLRGSRGKTEAFF. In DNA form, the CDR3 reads TGTGCCAGCAGCTTGAGAGGATCTCGGGGTAAAACTGAAGCTTTCTTT.

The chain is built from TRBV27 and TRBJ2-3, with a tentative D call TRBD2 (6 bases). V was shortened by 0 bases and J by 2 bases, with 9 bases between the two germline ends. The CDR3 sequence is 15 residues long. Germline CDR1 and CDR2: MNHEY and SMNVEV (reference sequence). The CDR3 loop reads CASSLSGLFTDTQYF. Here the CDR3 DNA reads TGTGCCAGCAGTTTATCGGGACTTTTCACAGATACGCAGTATTTT.

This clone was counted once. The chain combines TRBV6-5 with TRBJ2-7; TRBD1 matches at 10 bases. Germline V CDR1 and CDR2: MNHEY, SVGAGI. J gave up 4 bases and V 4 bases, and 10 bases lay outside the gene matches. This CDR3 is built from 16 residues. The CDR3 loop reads CASSFFAPGQGYEQYF. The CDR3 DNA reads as TGTGCCAGCAGTTTTTTTGCCCCGGGACAGGGGTACGAGCAGTACTTC.

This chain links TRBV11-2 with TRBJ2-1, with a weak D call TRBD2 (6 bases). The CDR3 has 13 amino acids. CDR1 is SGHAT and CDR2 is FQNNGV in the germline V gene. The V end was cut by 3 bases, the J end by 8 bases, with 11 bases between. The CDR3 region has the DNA TGTGCCAGCAGCTTTCTGGAGCGGGATGAGCAGTTCTTC. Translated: CASSFLERDEQFF.

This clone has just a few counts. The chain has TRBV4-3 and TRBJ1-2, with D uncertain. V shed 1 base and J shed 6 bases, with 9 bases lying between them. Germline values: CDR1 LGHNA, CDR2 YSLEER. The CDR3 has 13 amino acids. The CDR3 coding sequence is TGCGCCAGCAGCCAAGTTGGAGGGAATGGCTACACCTTC. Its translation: CASSQVGGNGYTF.

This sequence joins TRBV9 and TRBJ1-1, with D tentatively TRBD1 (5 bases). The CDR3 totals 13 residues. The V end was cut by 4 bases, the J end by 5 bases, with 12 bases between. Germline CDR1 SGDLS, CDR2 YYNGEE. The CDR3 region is CASSTSGGTEAFF. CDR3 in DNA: TGTGCCAGCAGCACTAGTGGGGGGACTGAAGCTTTCTTT.

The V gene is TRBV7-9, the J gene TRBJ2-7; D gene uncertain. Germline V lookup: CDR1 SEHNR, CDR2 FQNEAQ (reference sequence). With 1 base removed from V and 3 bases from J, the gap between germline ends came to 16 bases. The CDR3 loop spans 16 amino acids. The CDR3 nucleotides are TGTGCCAGCAGCTTAGTCGAGTTTCCTGGCCGCTACGAGCAGTACTTC. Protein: CASSLVEFPGRYEQYF.